The clone carrying this T cell receptor beta chain was observed many times. The target antigen is unknown. Out of unsorted whole blood came the blood RNA, and germline DNA was extracted as well. TCR beta cDNA was made from 500 ng total RNA with a constant-region primer. Each TCR beta library was derived from three nested multiplex PCR rounds that employed slightly modified ARM-PCR. Each of the first two PCR rounds ran nine to ten cycles with TRBV1-TRBV30 forward and C-beta reverse primers. In TCRdb, the multiplex PCR reads were re-called with MiXCR into one record per CDR3 protein. The sample lists 150,000 to 200,000 distinct CDR3 sequences, about 60% seen once, with around three quarters in the top ten. This specimen comes from a study of tumor-infiltrating lymphocytes in primary liver carcinoma. Study as a whole: The five patients, who were men and women, ranged in age from 30 to 69 years. Stage T1-T3 N0M0 tumors measured about 4 to 11 cm at most.

Trimming removed 0 bases at V and 6 bases at J, with 9 bases between. The CDR3 is 12 residues long. Germline CDR1 reads SQVTM; CDR2 reads ANQGSEA. Study-wide results and limits: Among the pair types, tumor region pairs showed more overlap than tumor-adjacent and tumor-blood pairs.

The TCR sequence derives from a man between 40 and 49 years old with primary liver carcinoma and hepatitis B virus infection. Material for sequencing was peripheral blood. The genes are TRBV29-1 and TRBJ2-7, with D unclear. CDR3 amino acids: CSVEDGSSEQYF. The DNA for the CDR3 is TGCAGCGTTGAAGATGGCAGCAGCGAGCAGTACTTC.